A selection of T cell receptor beta chains follows, all from one sample in a study of cytomegalovirus exposure and HLA in healthy donors. Produced via immunoSEQ multiplex PCR; TCRdb's table is partial and in-frame only. The sample contains about 110,000 clones, roughly 80% of which appear only once. Sequencing input: PBMCs. Receptors originate from a woman aged 25-40 years in good health and CMV-seronegative. Each CDR3 is given with its conserved first and last residue. The D gene is left open where the match is weak. The size of a clone is reported for some rows only, either as once, few or many, or as a class for expanded clones.

d_call j_call v_call clone_size cdr3_nt cdr3_aa
TRBD1 TRBJ1-2 TRBV5-4 NA TGTGCCAGCAGCTCGGGGGACAGGGCGGTCTATGGCTACACCTTC CASSSGDRAVYGYTF
TRBD1 TRBJ2-7 TRBV5-1 NA TGCGCCAGCCGGGGACAGGGGGTAGACGAGCAGTACTTC CASRGQGVDEQYF
NA TRBJ1-2 TRBV29-1 NA TGCAGCGTTGTTTCGGCAGGGACTAACTATGGCTACACCTTC CSVVSAGTNYGYTF
TRBD2 TRBJ2-7 TRBV29-1 NA TGCAGCGTTGTAGCGGGAGTCAGAGAGCAGTACTTC CSVVAGVREQYF
TRBD2 TRBJ2-1 TRBV28 NA TGTGCCAGCAGTTTGGGACTAGCGGGATATGAGCAGTTCTTC CASSLGLAGYEQFF
NA TRBJ2-7 TRBV30 NA TGTGCCTGGAGTGTTTACAGAACCAAGATCGAGCAGTACTTC CAWSVYRTKIEQYF
TRBD1 TRBJ1-4 TRBV10-3 once TGTGCCATCAGTGACTCATCGAAGGGACAGGCTAATGAAAAACTGTTTTTT CAISDSSKGQANEKLFF
TRBD1 TRBJ2-1 TRBV18 NA TGTGCCAGCTCACGCTCTTCGACAGGGGGGATCAATGAGCAGTTCTTC CASSRSSTGGINEQFF
TRBD1 TRBJ1-2 TRBV6-1 NA TGTGCCAGCAGTGGTCCCGGGACAGGGTTCGGTGGCTACACCTTC CASSGPGTGFGGYTF
NA TRBJ1-1 TRBV29-1 NA TGCAGCGTTGATACAGGGCTGGCTTTCTTT CSVDTGLAFF
TRBD2 TRBJ2-7 TRBV28 few TGTGCCAGCAGTCCGCCCGGGACTAGCTGGTGGCAGTACTTC CASSPPGTSWWQYF
NA TRBJ2-7 TRBV6-5 NA TGTGCCAGCAGTTATTCGGGACACAACGAGCAGTACTTC CASSYSGHNEQYF
TRBD1 TRBJ2-7 TRBV7-7 once TGTGCCAGCAGCATCGCTACAGGGGTGGGGGAGCAGTACTTC CASSIATGVGEQYF
NA TRBJ2-5 TRBV6-1 NA TGTGCCAGCAGTGAAGGGGGAGTGGAGACCCAGTACTTC CASSEGGVETQYF
NA TRBJ2-7 TRBV6-1 NA TGTGCCAGCAGGGAATCACTAGTTCCTCTCCGCGAGCAGTACTTC CASRESLVPLREQYF
NA TRBJ1-1 TRBV5-1 NA TGCGCCAGCAGCTTGTCGGGGGGCTCCGTCACTGAAGCTTTCTTT CASSLSGGSVTEAFF
NA TRBJ1-2 TRBV29-1 NA TGCAGCGCCGCGGGGCCCCGAGGCTATGGCTACACCTTC CSAAGPRGYGYTF
TRBD1 TRBJ1-1 TRBV4-1 NA TGCGCCAGCAGCCAAGAACCCCAGACAGGGTTGCGCACTGAAGCTTTCTTT CASSQEPQTGLRTEAFF
NA TRBJ2-2 TRBV15 NA TGTGCCACCAGTAGAGATCAGTTTATCCGGGAGCTGTTTTTT CATSRDQFIRELFF
TRBD2 TRBJ2-3 TRBV27 NA TGTGCCAGCGCAAGAGCGGGGGGGAGCACAGATACGCAGTATTTT CASARAGGSTDTQYF
NA TRBJ2-7 TRBV7-2 NA TGTGCCAGCAGCTTAACTCCATCAAGCTCCTACGAGCAGTACTTC CASSLTPSSSYEQYF
NA TRBJ1-1 TRBV11-2 NA TGTGCCAGCAGCCCCCTGGGGGGTATTGACACTGAAGCTTTCTTT CASSPLGGIDTEAFF
NA TRBJ2-1 TRBV7-8 once TGTGCCAGCAGCTTAACGAGGCATGAGCAGTTCTTC CASSLTRHEQFF